Listed here are 5 T cell receptor beta chains from one sample, sequenced in a study of cytomegalovirus exposure and HLA in healthy donors (dated 2017 in TCRdb). Libraries were constructed by the immunoSEQ multiplex PCR assay. For the multiplex PCR, a mixture combining 60 forward primers for TCR Vbeta segments and 13 reverse primers for TCR Jbeta segments was used. TCRdb provides this immuneACCESS table in a form limited to in-frame rearrangements. Some clones are lacking; in checked studies, under half of them reflect an unresolved V gene, and why the rest are absent is not known. Here the sample has 150,000 to 200,000 clones; 80% to 85% occur a single time. The top ten clones comprise around 0.93% of the sample. The specimen was PBMCs. These receptors all stem from a man younger than 40 in good health and CMV-seronegative.

The chain combines TRBV6-4 with TRBJ1-2; TRBD1 aligns across 10 bases. V trimming: 11 bases; J trimming: 6 bases; junction bases outside the gene matches: 24. Germline values: CDR1 MRHNA, CDR2 SNTAGT. CDR3 length: 18 residues. The CDR3: CAGTPSGDRGLRMNGYTF. The DNA of the CDR3 is TGTGCCGGCACCCCCAGCGGGGACAGGGGCCTTCGGATGAATGGCTACACCTTC.

V is TRBV5-5 and J is TRBJ1-1; D is possibly TRBD1 (5 bases). Germline-derived CDR1 and CDR2 are SGHKS and YYEKEE (reference sequence). This CDR3 spans 16 amino acids. V gave up 3 bases and J gave up 0 bases, with 15 bases separating them. The CDR3 region has the DNA TGTGCCAGCAGCTCTCGGGGGGGGTACATGAACACTGAAGCTTTCTTT. Translating it yields CASSSRGGYMNTEAFF.

The V call is TRBV11-3, the J call TRBJ2-1; TRBD2 matches at 12 bases. Germline V gene lookup returns CDR1 SGHNT and CDR2 YENEEA. J gave up 4 bases and V 5 bases, and 6 bases lay outside the gene matches. The CDR3 length is 16 residues. CDR3 sequence (DNA): TGTGCCAGCAGCAAATGGACTAGCGGGGCATACAATGAGCAGTTCTTC. Translating it yields CASSKWTSGAYNEQFF.

The chain has TRBV7-9 and TRBJ2-3; 7 nucleotides align to TRBD1. Germline-derived CDR1 and CDR2 are SEHNR and FQNEAQ (reference sequence). Trimming took 4 bases from V and 2 from J; bases not matched to a gene: 3. This CDR3 is 14 amino acids long. CDR3 loop: CASSSGTDTDTQYF. CDR3 nucleotide sequence: TGTGCCAGCAGCTCAGGGACAGACACAGATACGCAGTATTTT.

This chain connects TRBV7-2 to TRBJ1-2; 9 bases match TRBD1. Germline V CDR1 and CDR2: SGHTA, FQGNSA. This CDR3 spans 17 amino acids. The J segment lost 8 bases and the V segment lost 6 bases, leaving 19 bases of the junction unmatched. The CDR3 sequence is CASSPPGQGTPLGGYTF. In nucleotides, the CDR3 is TGTGCCAGCAGTCCCCCGGGACAGGGAACCCCGTTGGGGGGCTACACCTTC.